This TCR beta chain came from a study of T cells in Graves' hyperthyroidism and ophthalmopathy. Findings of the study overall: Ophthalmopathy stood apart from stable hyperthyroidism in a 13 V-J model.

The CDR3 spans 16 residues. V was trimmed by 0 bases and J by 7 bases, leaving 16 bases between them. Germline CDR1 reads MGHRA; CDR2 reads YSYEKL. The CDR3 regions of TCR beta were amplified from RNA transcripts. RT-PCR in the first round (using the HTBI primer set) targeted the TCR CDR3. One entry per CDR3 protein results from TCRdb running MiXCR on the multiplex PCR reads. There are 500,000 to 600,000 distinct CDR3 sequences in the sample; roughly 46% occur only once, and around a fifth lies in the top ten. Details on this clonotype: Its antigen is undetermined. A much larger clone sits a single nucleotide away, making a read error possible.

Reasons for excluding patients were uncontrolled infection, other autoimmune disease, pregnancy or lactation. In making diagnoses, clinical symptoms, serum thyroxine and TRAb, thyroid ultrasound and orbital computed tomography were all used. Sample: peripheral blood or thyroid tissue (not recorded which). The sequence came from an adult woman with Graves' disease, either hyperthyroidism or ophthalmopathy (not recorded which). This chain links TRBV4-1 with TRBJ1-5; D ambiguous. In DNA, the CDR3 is TGCGCCAGCAGCCAAGATCTAACGGGCAGACGGCAGCCCCAGCATTTT. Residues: CASSQDLTGRRQPQHF.